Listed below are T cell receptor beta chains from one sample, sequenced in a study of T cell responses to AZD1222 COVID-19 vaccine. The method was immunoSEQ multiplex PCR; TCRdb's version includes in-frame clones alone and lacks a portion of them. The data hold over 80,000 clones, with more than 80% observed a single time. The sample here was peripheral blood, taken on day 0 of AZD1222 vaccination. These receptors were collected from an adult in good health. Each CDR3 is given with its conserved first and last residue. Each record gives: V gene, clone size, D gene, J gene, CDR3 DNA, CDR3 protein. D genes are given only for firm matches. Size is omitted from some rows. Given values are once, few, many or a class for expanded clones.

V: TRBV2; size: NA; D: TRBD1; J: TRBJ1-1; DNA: TGTGCCAGCACCCCAAGACAGGGGGCGTTGGACACTGAAGCTTTCTTT; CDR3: CASTPRQGALDTEAFF
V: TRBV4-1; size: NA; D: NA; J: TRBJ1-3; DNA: TGCGCCAGCAGCCAAAAGGAAGGAGATGGAAACACCATATATTTT; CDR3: CASSQKEGDGNTIYF
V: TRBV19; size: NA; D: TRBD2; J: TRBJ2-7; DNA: TGTGCCACCAAAGTGAGCGGGAGCTACGAGCAGTACTTC; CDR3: CATKVSGSYEQYF
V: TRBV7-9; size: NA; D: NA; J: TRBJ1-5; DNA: TGTGCCAGCAGCCCCAGTGGGTCTCCCCAGCATTTT; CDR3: CASSPSGSPQHF
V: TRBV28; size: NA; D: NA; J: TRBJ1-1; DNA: TGTGCCGTCTTCCAGGGCCATGGCACTGAAGCTTTCTTT; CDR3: CAVFQGHGTEAFF
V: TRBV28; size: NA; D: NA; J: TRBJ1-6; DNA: TGTGCCAGTAGAGTGGGGACTTCACCCCTCCACTTT; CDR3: CASRVGTSPLHF
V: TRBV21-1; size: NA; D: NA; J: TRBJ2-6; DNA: TGTGCCAGCAGCAAGGCAGGGTTCTCTGGGGCCAACGTCCTGACTTTC; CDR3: CASSKAGFSGANVLTF
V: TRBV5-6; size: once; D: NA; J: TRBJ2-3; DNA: TGTGCCAGCAGCTCCGGGACCCCTTCAGATACGCAGTATTTT; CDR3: CASSSGTPSDTQYF
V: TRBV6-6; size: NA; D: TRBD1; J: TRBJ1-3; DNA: TGTGCCAGCCAGGGAGGGGGCTTTAGCTCTGGAAACACCATATATTTT; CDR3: CASQGGGFSSGNTIYF
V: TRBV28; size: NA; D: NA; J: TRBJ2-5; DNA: TGTGCCAGCAGTTTAGTGATTTCGGAGACCCAGTACTTC; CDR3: CASSLVISETQYF
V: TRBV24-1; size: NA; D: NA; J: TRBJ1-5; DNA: TGTGCCACCAGTGAAGCAGCCGAGAATCAGCCCCAGCATTTT; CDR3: CATSEAAENQPQHF
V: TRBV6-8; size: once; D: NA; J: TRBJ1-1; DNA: TGTGCCAGCAGTCAAATCTCGGGGAACACTGAAGCTTTCTTT; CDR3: CASSQISGNTEAFF
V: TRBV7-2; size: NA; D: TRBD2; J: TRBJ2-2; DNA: TGTGCCAGCAGCTCCCCAGCGGGAGGGCCCTCAACCGGGGAGCTGTTTTTT; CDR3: CASSSPAGGPSTGELFF
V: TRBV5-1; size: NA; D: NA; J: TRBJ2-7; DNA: TGCGCCAGCAGCTTAGTCCCAGGGACTTACGAGCAGTACTTC; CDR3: CASSLVPGTYEQYF
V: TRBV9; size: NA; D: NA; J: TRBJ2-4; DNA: TGTGCCAGCAGCGCTCAACTCACAACCGGCATTCAGTACTTC; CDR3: CASSAQLTTGIQYF
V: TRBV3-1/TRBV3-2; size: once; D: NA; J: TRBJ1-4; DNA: TGTGCCAGCAGCCAAGAGGACTACCTCGCAGCTAATGAAAAACTGTTTTTT; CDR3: CASSQEDYLAANEKLFF
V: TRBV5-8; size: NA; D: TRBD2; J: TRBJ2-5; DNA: TGTGCCAGCATTCTCCCGGGACTAGCGGGAGAAGAGACCCAGTACTTC; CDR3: CASILPGLAGEETQYF
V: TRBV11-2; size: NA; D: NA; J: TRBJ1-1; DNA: TGTGCCAGCAGCCCAACGGTTGGTGAAGCTTTCTTT; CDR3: CASSPTVGEAFF
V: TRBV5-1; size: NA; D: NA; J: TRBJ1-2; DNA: TGCGCCAGCAGCCAACCGGGGTACGGATATGGCTACACCTTC; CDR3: CASSQPGYGYGYTF
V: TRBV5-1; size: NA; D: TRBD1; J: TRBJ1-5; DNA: TGCGCCAGCAGAAAAAGGACAGGGCTAAGCAATCAGCCCCAGCATTTT; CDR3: CASRKRTGLSNQPQHF
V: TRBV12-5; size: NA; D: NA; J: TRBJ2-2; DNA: TGTGCTAGTGGTCCCTCCTCTCGGAGGGCCCAGACCGGGGAGCTGTTTTTT; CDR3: CASGPSSRRAQTGELFF
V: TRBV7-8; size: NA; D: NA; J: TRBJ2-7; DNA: TGTGCCAGCCGGGACGGCGGCTCCTACGAGCAGTACTTC; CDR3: CASRDGGSYEQYF
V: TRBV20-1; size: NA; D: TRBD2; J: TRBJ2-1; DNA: TGCAGTGCTAGTCTAGCGGGGTCTTACAATGAGCAGTTCTTC; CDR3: CSASLAGSYNEQFF
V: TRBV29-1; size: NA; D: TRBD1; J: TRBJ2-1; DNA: TGCAGCGTTGAAGATCGTCCCCCCGGGACAGGGCCCTACAATGAGCAGTTCTTC; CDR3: CSVEDRPPGTGPYNEQFF
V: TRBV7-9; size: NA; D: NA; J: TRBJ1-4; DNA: TGTGCCAGCAGCCTCACGGGGGCGTCGAATGAAAAACTGTTTTTT; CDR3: CASSLTGASNEKLFF
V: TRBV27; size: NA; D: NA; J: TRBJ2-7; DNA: TGTGCCAGCAGTCCAACACGGACAGCCGTCATCTACGAGCAGTACTTC; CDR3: CASSPTRTAVIYEQYF
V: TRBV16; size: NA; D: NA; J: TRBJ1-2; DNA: TGTGCCAGCAGCCAATCCGCGGCTGCTAACTATGGCTACACCTTC; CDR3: CASSQSAAANYGYTF
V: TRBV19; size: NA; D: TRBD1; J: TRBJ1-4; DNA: TGTGCCACCCTGGACAGGGGGCGCGGAAAACTGTTTTTT; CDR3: CATLDRGRGKLFF
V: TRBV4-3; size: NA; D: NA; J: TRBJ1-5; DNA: TGCGCCAGCAGCCAAGGGGCCGGAAGCAATCAGCCCCAGCATTTT; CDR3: CASSQGAGSNQPQHF
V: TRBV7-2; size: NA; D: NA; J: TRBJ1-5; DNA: TGTGCCAGTAAATTATGGGACGGATTAAATCAGCCCCAGCATTTT; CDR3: CASKLWDGLNQPQHF
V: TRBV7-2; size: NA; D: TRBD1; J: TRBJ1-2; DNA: TGTGCCAGCAGCTTAGTGGCGGCAGGGGGCCACTATGGCTACACCTTC; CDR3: CASSLVAAGGHYGYTF
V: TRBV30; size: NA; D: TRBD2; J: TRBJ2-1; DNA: TGTGCCTGGACTAGCGGGAGCTCCTACAATGAGCAGTTCTTC; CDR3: CAWTSGSSYNEQFF
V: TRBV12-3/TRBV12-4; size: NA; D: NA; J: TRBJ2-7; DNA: TGTGCCAGCAGTTCTTTCTCCTACGAGCAGTACTTC; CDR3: CASSSFSYEQYF
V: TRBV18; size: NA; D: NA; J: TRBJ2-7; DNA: TGTGCCAGCTCACCACCGATGGGCTACGAGCAGTACTTC; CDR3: CASSPPMGYEQYF
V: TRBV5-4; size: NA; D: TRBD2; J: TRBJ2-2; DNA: TGTGCCAGCAGCTTACCGGGACTAGCGGGAGGAGGGACCGGGGAGCTGTTTTTT; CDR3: CASSLPGLAGGGTGELFF
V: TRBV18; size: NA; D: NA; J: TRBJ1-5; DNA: TGTGCCAGCTCACGAGTAGCAGGGGCTACTCAGCCCCAGCATTTT; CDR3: CASSRVAGATQPQHF
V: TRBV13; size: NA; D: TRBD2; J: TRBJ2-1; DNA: TGTGCCAGCAGCCGGGCCCCGGGACTACTTTACAATGAGCAGTTCTTC; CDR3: CASSRAPGLLYNEQFF
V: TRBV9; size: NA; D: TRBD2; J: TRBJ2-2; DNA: TGTGCCAGCAGCGCCCCGGGACTAGCGGGAGACGGGGAGCTGTTTTTT; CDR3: CASSAPGLAGDGELFF
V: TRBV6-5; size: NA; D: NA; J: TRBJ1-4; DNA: TGTGCCAGCGAGCAGACCAGGAATGAAAAACTGTTTTTT; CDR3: CASEQTRNEKLFF
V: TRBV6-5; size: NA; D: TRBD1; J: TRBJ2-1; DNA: TGTGCCAGCATACATACAGGGGGCGGTGAGCAGTTCTTC; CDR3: CASIHTGGGEQFF
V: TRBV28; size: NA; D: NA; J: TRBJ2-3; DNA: TGTGCCAGCAGTATACAAGCAGGGACCGCAGATACGCAGTATTTT; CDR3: CASSIQAGTADTQYF